This T cell receptor (beta chain) is from a study of spatial heterogeneity in lung cancer. Overall study context: Raw sequencing reads included, on average, more than ten appearances of each unique TCR and UMI combination.

Per germline, CDR1 SGHRS and CDR2 YFSETQ. The CDR3 spans 14 residues. Every individual TCR cDNA molecule carried its own unique molecular identifier, which allowed correction of PCR and sequencing errors. TCRdb re-called the 5' RACE reads through MiXCR, storing one row per CDR3 protein. The sample holds 4,000 or so distinct CDR3 sequences, roughly 33% seen once. This clonotype was recorded once. Mismatch with germline at one junction end may stem from a read error. In a library made to pick up alpha chains, this beta chain is a stray read with a size that means little. The time point: sample taken at primary tumor resection. Tumor, nontumor lung or frozen PBMC supplied whole RNA that was sequenced unsorted.

The gene calls are TRBV5-1 and TRBJ2-3; 11 bases are shared with TRBD2. This receptor was obtained from a male donor with early-stage non-small cell lung cancer. Sequenced material: PBMCs, taken at surgery. DNA for the CDR3: TGCACCAGCAGCTTGGGACTAGCGGCAGATACGCAGTATTTT. Protein: CTSSLGLAADTQYF.